This TCR beta chain was recovered during a study of PD-1 blockade in classical Hodgkin lymphoma. Study-level points and caveats: What caused the repertoire differences, perhaps disease activity or prior therapy, remains undefined.

The time point was: newly diagnosed, previously untreated cHL patient sample. Sequencing was performed with immunoSEQ multiplex PCR; in TCRdb, only in-frame clones are kept and a portion is missing. The table has roughly 32,000 clones, 90% to 95% seen once; the top ten hold over 2%. Germline assignment: CDR1 KGHSH and CDR2 LQKENI. V lost 6 bases and J lost 7, with 16 bases in between. This CDR3 is 14 amino acids long. In the case of this clone: Its specificity is not known.

The sequence came from a human donor with classical Hodgkin lymphoma. The sequenced material came from peripheral blood mononuclear cells (PBMCs). V and J are TRBV18 and TRBJ1-5; D possibly corresponds to TRBD1 (6 bases). The CDR3 region has the DNA TGTGCCAGCTCGCAACTGGGGGGGCGACAGCCCCAGCATTTT. Its protein product is CASSQLGGRQPQHF.